This entry lists 32 T cell receptor beta chains sequenced from one sample in a study of blood T cell repertoires in COVID-19. The repertoire was sequenced with immunoSEQ multiplex PCR; TCRdb's copy has only in-frame clones and lacks some. The sample includes under 150,000 clones, about 85% of them seen just once. The sample consisted of peripheral blood. These TCRs come from a middle-aged man with acute or convalescent COVID-19.

This clone occurred once. The chain carries TRBV7-9 and TRBJ2-7, with TRBD1 identical over 8 bases. Germline CDR1 is SEHNR and CDR2 is FQNEAQ (reference sequence). The ends lost 5 bases at V and 0 bases at J; junction bases unmatched: 3. The CDR3 is made up of 14 amino acids. The CDR3 loop reads CASSRDRSSYEQYF. The DNA of the CDR3 is TGTGCCAGCAGCCGGGACAGGAGCTCCTACGAGCAGTACTTC.

The chain joins TRBV6-5 to TRBJ2-3; 9 bases map to TRBD2. The CDR3 loop spans 14 amino acids. V was clipped by 8 bases and J by 2 bases; unmatched bases: 5. Per the germline V gene, CDR1 is MNHEY and CDR2 is SVGAGI. The CDR3 here is CASCKRGDTDTQYF. The CDR3 coding sequence is TGTGCCAGCTGTAAGCGGGGGGACACAGATACGCAGTATTTT.

The chain recombines TRBV6-5 with TRBJ1-5; D is uncertain. CDR3 length: 13 amino acids. Germline assignment: CDR1 MNHEY and CDR2 SVGAGI. Deletions cut 6 bases from V and 3 bases from J, with 9 bases between. CDR3 in amino acids: CASSRDLNQPQHF. Here the CDR3 DNA reads TGTGCCAGCAGCCGGGATCTCAATCAGCCCCAGCATTTT.

The chain combines TRBV18 with TRBJ2-2; D perhaps matches TRBD1 (6 bases). In germline, CDR1 is KGHSH, CDR2 LQKENI. This CDR3 contains 15 residues. Trimming took 2 bases from V and 4 from J, leaving 11 bases between them. As DNA, the CDR3 is TGTGCCAGCTCACCAAGTTGGGGGCTCACCGGGGAGCTGTTTTTT. Translating gives CASSPSWGLTGELFF.

This rearrangement joins TRBV2 to TRBJ1-2; D remains unclear. The CDR3 sequence is 14 residues long. With 0 bases removed from V and 4 bases from J, the gap between germline ends came to 9 bases. The germline V gene has CDR1 SNHLY and CDR2 FYNNEI. CDR3 amino acids: CASSEAAGAYGYTF. For the CDR3, the DNA is TGTGCCAGCAGTGAAGCGGCGGGCGCCTATGGCTACACCTTC.

CDR3 sequence: CASTVAQTSGANVLTF. The CDR3 DNA reads TGTGCCAGTACTGTGGCCCAAACCTCTGGGGCCAACGTCCTGACTTTC. J is TRBJ2-6 and V is TRBV19; D not resolved. The germline V gene encodes CDR1 LNHDA and CDR2 SQIVND (reference sequence). The V and J ends lost 7 bases and 0 bases respectively, with 13 bases between them. The CDR3 covers 16 residues.

The gene calls are TRBV3-1 (or the pseudogene TRBV3-2) and TRBJ1-4; D remains unclear. The CDR3 spans 14 residues. V lost 7 bases and J 3 bases, leaving 12 bases between the germline ends. Germline assignment: CDR1 LGHDT and CDR2 YNNKEL (reference sequence). This CDR3 is CASTSRQSNEKLFF. DNA for the CDR3: TGTGCCAGCACCTCCAGGCAGTCTAATGAAAAACTGTTTTTT.

The gene calls are TRBV2 and TRBJ2-1; D might be TRBD2 (5 bases). The CDR3 has 15 amino acids. The V end lost 4 bases, the J end lost 4 bases, and 14 bases lay between the germline ends. Germline lookup yields CDR1 SNHLY and CDR2 FYNNEI. The CDR3: CASSGTSRAYNEQFF. CDR3 coding DNA: TGTGCCAGCAGTGGGACTTCTCGCGCATACAATGAGCAGTTCTTC.

The genes are TRBV11-2 and TRBJ1-1; weak D call: TRBD1 (5 bases). There are 14 residues in the CDR3. V shed 3 bases and J shed 0 bases, with 8 bases lying between them. Germline V gives CDR1 SGHAT, CDR2 FQNNGV. The CDR3 loop is CASSFRQMNTEAFF. As DNA, the CDR3 is TGTGCCAGCAGCTTTAGACAGATGAACACTGAAGCTTTCTTT.

The chain uses TRBV2 and TRBJ1-5; 10 bases align to TRBD1. This CDR3 spans 15 amino acids. V dropped 9 bases and J dropped 6; count of bases not matched to a gene: 11. Per the germline V gene, CDR1 is SNHLY and CDR2 is FYNNEI. The CDR3 coding sequence is TGTGCCAGAGGGACAGGGGTCCTTAGCGGTCAGCCCCAGCATTTT. It yields the protein CARGTGVLSGQPQHF.

The genes are TRBV5-1 and TRBJ1-4; 9 bases are shared with TRBD1. Germline V gives CDR1 SGHRS, CDR2 YFSETQ. Trimming cost V 4 bases and J 8 bases; bases outside gene matches: 9. CDR3 length: 15 residues. The CDR3 reads CASSPDRGLGEKLFF. CDR3 DNA: TGCGCCAGCAGCCCGGACAGGGGCCTAGGCGAAAAACTGTTTTTT.

V is TRBV5-1 and J is TRBJ1-1, with D unresolved. CDR3 length equals 14 residues. V was trimmed by 0 bases and J by 3 bases, leaving 9 bases between them. The germline gives CDR1 SGHRS, CDR2 YFSETQ. CDR3 residues: CASSLAPGDTEAFF. DNA for the CDR3: TGCGCCAGCAGCTTGGCCCCCGGGGACACTGAAGCTTTCTTT.

V gene TRBV5-1 combines with J gene TRBJ2-3; D is perhaps TRBD1 (5 bases). This CDR3 has 14 residues. The germline V and J ends were trimmed by 7 bases and 2 bases, with 14 bases remaining between them. Germline CDR1 reads SGHRS; CDR2 reads YFSETQ. DNA for the CDR3: TGCGCCAGCGGCTGGACAAATCCCACAGATACGCAGTATTTT. Amino acid sequence: CASGWTNPTDTQYF.

The rearrangement links TRBV10-3 to TRBJ2-2; 10 bases align to TRBD2. Per germline, CDR1 ENHRY and CDR2 SYGVKD. The CDR3 is 15 residues long. Trimming at V came to 6 bases and at J to 0 bases, leaving 1 base not matched to a gene. The CDR3, as DNA: TGTGCCATCAGCACTAGCGGGGCGAACACCGGGGAGCTGTTTTTT. Protein product: CAISTSGANTGELFF.

The V gene is TRBV10-3, the J gene TRBJ1-4; TRBD1 matches 7 bases. The germline V gene has CDR1 ENHRY and CDR2 SYGVKD. The CDR3 spans 14 residues. V lost 6 bases, J lost 5 bases, and 6 bases stayed unmatched. CDR3: CAIRAGTENEKLFF. CDR3 in DNA: TGTGCCATCAGAGCCGGGACAGAGAATGAAAAACTGTTTTTT.

V gene TRBV7-9 combines with J gene TRBJ2-7; D call uncertain. CDR1 is SEHNR and CDR2 is FQNEAQ in the germline V gene (reference sequence). The germline V and J ends were trimmed by 3 bases and 1 base, with 7 bases remaining between them. The CDR3 has 13 amino acids. This chain's CDR3 is CASSFSTSYEQYF. CDR3 DNA sequence: TGTGCCAGCAGCTTCTCGACATCCTACGAGCAGTACTTC. Based on the CDR3 plus reference TRBV7-9 and TRBJ2-7, the full variable domain is DTGVSQNPRHKITKRGQNVTFRCDPISEHNRLYWYRQTLGQGPEFLTYFQNEAQLEKSRLLSDRFSAERPKGSFSTLEIQRTEQGDSAMYLCASSFSTSYEQYFGPGTRLTVT.

The table lists this clone with a count of one. In DNA form, the CDR3 reads TGTGCCAGCAGTCGGGGGCGGGAGAACTATGGCTACACCTTC. Amino acid sequence: CASSRGRENYGYTF. The V call is TRBV2, the J call TRBJ1-2; tentative D call: TRBD1 (6 bases). CDR3 size: 14 residues. Germline V CDR1 and CDR2: SNHLY, FYNNEI. Trimming took off 5 bases at V and 2 bases at J, with 12 bases between the two ends.

The genes are TRBV4-3 and TRBJ1-1, with 7 positions matching TRBD1. The CDR3 has 17 residues. CDR1 is LGHNA, CDR2 YSLEER, per germline. Trimming at V came to 0 bases and at J to 0 bases, leaving 7 bases not matched to a gene. The CDR3 here is CASSQDLEGAMNTEAFF. The CDR3 DNA follows: TGCGCCAGCAGCCAAGATCTCGAGGGGGCGATGAACACTGAAGCTTTCTTT.

This clone was picked up one time. This chain links TRBV5-1 with TRBJ2-5; 7 nucleotides line up with TRBD1. The CDR3 has 15 amino acids. With 5 bases clipped from V and 2 bases from J, the junction kept 9 bases outside the gene matches. The germline V gene encodes CDR1 SGHRS and CDR2 YFSETQ. This CDR3 reads CASSFIPGQQETQYF. The CDR3 DNA follows: TGCGCCAGCAGTTTTATCCCGGGACAGCAAGAGACCCAGTACTTC.

This clone was recorded once. The genes are TRBV2 and TRBJ1-5; TRBD1 agrees at 8 bases. Trimming took 4 bases from V and 7 from J; bases not matched to a gene: 12. CDR1 and CDR2 (germline): SNHLY, FYNNEI. The length of the CDR3 is 16 residues. The DNA of the CDR3 is TGTGCCAGCAGTGCAGGGGGCGCATGGATTCGACAGCCCCAGCATTTT. Its translation: CASSAGGAWIRQPQHF.

The gene calls are TRBV5-4 and TRBJ1-4; 8 bases agree with TRBD1. CDR3 length equals 14 residues. Unmatched junction bases numbered 4, after V lost 3 bases and J lost 6 bases. The V gene's germline CDR1 is SGHNT and CDR2 YYREEE (reference sequence). In nucleotides, the CDR3 is TGTGCCAGCAGCTCACAGGACAGGGATGAAAAACTGTTTTTT. Its protein is CASSSQDRDEKLFF.

The chain employs TRBV14 and TRBJ2-3; D is unclear. The V end lost 6 bases, the J end lost 6 bases, and 10 bases lay between the germline ends. Germline V gene sequence: CDR1 SGHDN, CDR2 FVKESK. This CDR3 comprises 12 residues. The CDR3 nucleotides read TGTGCCAGCAGTCCCTACGGGGATACGCAGTATTTT. This codes for CASSPYGDTQYF.

The chain employs TRBV5-1 and TRBJ2-4; perhaps TRBD1 as D (5 bases). The germline gives CDR1 SGHRS, CDR2 YFSETQ. There are 14 residues in the CDR3. V lost 4 bases, J lost 8 bases, and 16 bases lay in between. CDR3 region: CASSQTSGSDIQYF. CDR3 bases: TGCGCCAGCAGCCAGACGTCAGGGTCGGACATTCAGTACTTC.

In its sample, this clone was seen a few times. The chain links TRBV7-3 to TRBJ2-1; 8 bases agree with TRBD2. The V gene's germline CDR1 is SGHTA and CDR2 FQGTGA. V trimming: 3 bases; J trimming: 7 bases; junction bases outside the gene matches: 11. The CDR3 loop spans 16 amino acids. The CDR3 protein is CASSFQPGGASNEQFF. CDR3 DNA: TGTGCCAGCAGCTTCCAACCCGGGGGGGCTTCGAATGAGCAGTTCTTC.

The J gene is TRBJ2-1, the V gene TRBV5-8; 7 positions agree with TRBD2. Germline CDR1 reads SGHTS; CDR2 reads YDEGEE. The trim removed 2 bases at V and 1 base at J, leaving 6 bases unmatched. This CDR3 is 16 amino acids long. The CDR3 DNA reads as TGTGCCAGCAGCTTCTTTGCGGGGGAGTCCTACAATGAGCAGTTCTTC. This sequence encodes CASSFFAGESYNEQFF.

The chain links TRBV7-2 to TRBJ2-7; 8 bases agree with TRBD1. The CDR3 has 15 amino acids. Germline CDR1 is SGHTA and CDR2 is FQGNSA. Trimming cost V 5 bases and J 2 bases; bases outside gene matches: 8. CDR3 in amino acids: CASSLGQGNTYEQYF. Here the CDR3 DNA reads TGTGCCAGCAGCCTCGGACAGGGCAACACCTACGAGCAGTACTTC.

The genes are TRBV4-2 and TRBJ1-5, with TRBD1 identical over 11 bases. CDR3 length: 18 residues. Germline V CDR1 and CDR2: LGHNA, YNFKEQ. V lost 2 bases and J lost 1; bases outside the gene matches: 7. The CDR3 sequence is CASSQFGQGALSNQPQHF. CDR3 bases: TGTGCCAGCAGCCAATTCGGACAGGGGGCCCTAAGCAATCAGCCCCAGCATTTT.

The rearrangement links TRBV5-1 to TRBJ2-3; maybe TRBD2 (6 bases). In germline, CDR1 is SGHRS, CDR2 YFSETQ. This CDR3 region has 17 residues. Between the trimmed V and J ends, which lost 0 bases and 2 bases, there was a span of 16 bases. The CDR3 DNA is TGCGCCAGCAGCTTGGCCGTTCGGACTATAACCACAGATACGCAGTATTTT. Residues: CASSLAVRTITTDTQYF.

This rearrangement joins TRBV9 to TRBJ2-3; 11 bases agree with TRBD1. Germline V gene lookup returns CDR1 SGDLS and CDR2 YYNGEE. Trimming took 3 bases from V and 6 from J; bases not matched to a gene: 9. The CDR3 extends over 16 amino acids. The CDR3 coding sequence is TGTGCCAGCAGCGGACGGACAGGGGGCTTAAAGGATACGCAGTATTTT. As protein: CASSGRTGGLKDTQYF.

This clone has more than one count but fewer than ten. The chain has TRBV5-5 and TRBJ2-7; 7 bases align to TRBD1. J lost 2 bases, V lost 4 bases, and 9 bases had no gene match. This CDR3 has 15 residues. The germline V gene has CDR1 SGHKS and CDR2 YYEKEE (reference sequence). The CDR3 sequence is CASSLGAGGPYEQYF. CDR3 sequence (DNA): TGTGCCAGCAGCCTAGGGGCAGGGGGTCCCTACGAGCAGTACTTC. The variable domain in full, with the rest retrieved from reference TRBV5-5 and TRBJ2-7, is DAGVTQSPTHLIKTRGQQVTLRCSPISGHKSVSWYQQVLGQGPQFIFQYYEKEERGRGNFPDRFSARQFPNYSSELNVNALLLGDSALYLCASSLGAGGPYEQYFGPGTRLTVT.

The chain links TRBV27 to TRBJ2-2; D is unresolved. CDR1 MNHEY and CDR2 SMNVEV come from the germline V gene (reference sequence). V was pared by 7 bases and J by 4 bases, with 10 bases between. This CDR3 region has 13 residues. The CDR3 here is CASKQVVTGELFF. For the CDR3, the DNA is TGTGCCAGCAAGCAGGTCGTCACCGGGGAGCTGTTTTTT.

The chain couples TRBV10-3 to TRBJ2-3, with D perhaps TRBD2 (5 bases). There are 13 residues in the CDR3. Trimming took off 6 bases at V and 1 base at J, with 8 bases between the two ends. Germline V gene sequence: CDR1 ENHRY, CDR2 SYGVKD. The CDR3 sequence: CAIRVSGTDTQYF. CDR3 nucleotides: TGTGCCATCAGGGTTAGCGGCACAGATACGCAGTATTTT.